This passage covers 9 T cell receptor beta chains from one sample sequenced in a study of blood T cell repertoires in COVID-19. The method was immunoSEQ multiplex PCR; TCRdb's version includes in-frame clones alone and lacks a portion of them. This sample has about 75,000 clones; 70% to 90% occur once, and the top ten carry 6.3%. Material: peripheral blood. Receptors were obtained from an older man with COVID-19, enrolled during active disease.

CDR3: CASSQGPGSFYEQYF. The CDR3 bases are TGTGCCAGCAGCCAAGGGCCCGGGAGCTTCTACGAGCAGTACTTC. V and J are TRBV3-1 (or the pseudogene TRBV3-2) and TRBJ2-7, with D possibly matching TRBD2 (6 bases). CDR1 and CDR2 (germline): LGHDT, YNNKEL (reference sequence). This CDR3 has 15 residues. Trimming took 1 base from V and 3 from J, leaving 13 bases between them.

The chain uses TRBV14 and TRBJ2-3; no firm D call. CDR1 is SGHDN, CDR2 FVKESK, per germline. Trimming removed 4 bases at V and 4 bases at J, with 6 bases between. This CDR3 comprises 12 residues. The CDR3 bases are TGTGCCAGCAGCCCCTCCGCAGATACGCAGTATTTT. Translated, it gives CASSPSADTQYF.

V is TRBV5-1 and J is TRBJ2-5; D is possibly TRBD1 (5 bases). Germline V gives CDR1 SGHRS, CDR2 YFSETQ. The CDR3 runs to 17 residues. With 0 bases removed from V and 2 bases from J, the gap between germline ends came to 17 bases. CDR3 sequence reads: CASSLVGAIVVQETQYF. CDR3 DNA: TGCGCCAGCAGCTTGGTAGGGGCCATCGTGGTTCAAGAGACCCAGTACTTC.

V and J are TRBV5-4 and TRBJ2-7; 11 nucleotides agree with TRBD1. The J segment lost 3 bases and the V segment lost 2 bases, leaving 4 bases of the junction unmatched. Germline loops: CDR1 SGHNT, CDR2 YYREEE (reference sequence). This CDR3 spans 15 amino acids. The CDR3 nucleotides read TGTGCCAGCAGCTTTGGGACAGGGGGAGGCTACGAGCAGTACTTC. This gives the protein CASSFGTGGGYEQYF.

The chain has TRBV9 and TRBJ2-3, with 12 positions matching TRBD2. The germline V gene has CDR1 SGDLS and CDR2 YYNGEE. V lost 0 bases to trimming and J lost 7 bases; unmatched junction nucleotides: 9. The CDR3 loop spans 17 amino acids. The CDR3 is CASSVGPTSGGSYTQYF. The DNA for the CDR3 is TGTGCCAGCAGCGTAGGGCCGACTAGCGGGGGTTCCTATACGCAGTATTTT.

CDR3: CASSLSSRGYTEAFF. The DNA for the CDR3 is TGCGCCAGCAGCCTCAGTTCCAGGGGCTACACTGAAGCTTTCTTT. J is TRBJ1-1 and V is TRBV4-1, with D possibly TRBD1 on 6 matching bases. CDR3 length: 15 amino acids. Per the germline V gene, CDR1 is MGHRA and CDR2 is YSYEKL. V was cut by 4 bases and J by 3 bases, with 15 bases left in between.

The rearrangement joins TRBV3-1 (or the pseudogene TRBV3-2) to TRBJ2-7; 13 bases align to TRBD2. The CDR3 runs 15 residues. The V and J ends lost 6 bases and 1 base, in that order; junction bases with no gene match: 3. Germline V CDR1 and CDR2: LGHDT, YNNKEL (reference sequence). CDR3 loop: CASRGLAGRSYEQYF. CDR3 nucleotides: TGTGCCAGCAGGGGACTAGCGGGGCGGTCCTACGAGCAGTACTTC.

This chain uses TRBV7-2 with TRBJ1-4, with 7 bases lining up with TRBD1. Germline CDR1 and CDR2: SGHTA and FQGNSA. There are 15 residues in the CDR3. V gave up 1 base and J gave up 7 bases; unmatched junction bases: 6. The CDR3 region is CASSLVTGNREKLFF. CDR3 nucleotides: TGTGCCAGCAGCTTAGTGACAGGGAACCGTGAAAAACTGTTTTTT.

The chain joins TRBV6-1 to TRBJ1-1, with D maybe TRBD1 (6 bases). Germline CDR1 and CDR2: MNHNS and SASEGT. CDR3 size: 15 residues. Trimming took off 3 bases at V and 1 base at J, with 12 bases between the two ends. In DNA form, the CDR3 reads TGTGCCAGCAGTGACCTGGACAGAGGGAACACTGAAGCTTTCTTT. This encodes CASSDLDRGNTEAFF.